Following are 29 T cell receptor beta chains from one sample sequenced in a study of T cell repertoires in cytomegalovirus infection. From the reads, TCRdb called clonotypes with MiXCR, one entry per CDR3 protein. The sample lists roughly 500,000 distinct CDR3 sequences, roughly a third occurring once. No antigen has been assigned to these receptors. Here the sequenced sample was cultured PBMCs, taken from culture after CMV antigen stimulation. The origin of the receptors is a human donor in good health (CMV status not recorded). Some clones in this sample may be carry-over from other donors' samples.

The V call is TRBV20-1, the J call TRBJ2-4; perhaps TRBD2 as D (6 bases). Trimming cost V 3 bases and J 8 bases, with 20 bases left between them. This CDR3 has 15 amino acids. Germline-derived CDR1 and CDR2 are DFQATT and SNEGSKA (reference sequence). The CDR3 spells CSASRREVGNDIQYF. The CDR3 coding sequence is TGCAGTGCTAGTCGGAGGGAAGTGGGTAACGACATTCAGTACTTC.

The chain is built from TRBV7-9 and TRBJ1-4, with D perhaps TRBD1 (5 bases). V lost 5 bases and J lost 11, with 18 bases in between. Germline V gives CDR1 SEHNR, CDR2 FQNEAQ (reference sequence). The CDR3 is 14 amino acids. The CDR3 region has the DNA TGTGCCAGCAGCCCGGCGGCAGTTGGGGGTAAACTGTTTTTT. It translates to CASSPAAVGGKLFF.

Concerning this clonotype itself: Compared with germline, one end of the junction differs, possibly owing to a read error. V and J are TRBV19 and TRBJ1-2, with D possibly matching TRBD1 (6 bases). The germline CDR1 and CDR2 sequences are LNHDA and SQIVND (reference sequence). CDR3 length equals 13 residues. In DNA form, the CDR3 reads TGTGCCAGTAGAGAAACAGGGCCCTATAGCTACACCTTC. This encodes CASRETGPYSYTF.

In this sample, this clonotype turned up a few times. This chain links TRBV28 with TRBJ2-2; 10 bases align to TRBD1. Germline lookup yields CDR1 MDHEN and CDR2 SYDVKM. The V segment lost 3 bases and the J segment 4 bases; nucleotides outside the gene matches: 2. This CDR3 has 15 residues. CDR3: CASSLDRGSTGELFF. The CDR3 nucleotides read TGTGCCAGCAGTTTGGACAGGGGGAGCACCGGGGAGCTGTTTTTT.

V and J are TRBV20-1 and TRBJ2-7; D is unresolved. This CDR3 contains 10 residues. Trimming pared 1 base from V and 5 bases from J, leaving 3 bases between. Germline values: CDR1 DFQATT, CDR2 SNEGSKA (reference sequence). The CDR3 DNA reads TGCAGTGCTAGAGGGGACGAGCAGTACGTC. The encoded protein is CSARGDEQYV.

The chain recombines TRBV4-1 with TRBJ1-5; possible D gene TRBD1, 6 bases. Germline lookup yields CDR1 MGHRA and CDR2 YSYEKL. V was trimmed by 0 bases and J by 2 bases, leaving 8 bases between them. The CDR3 runs to 15 residues. In DNA form, the CDR3 reads TGCGCCAGCAGCCAAGAACCAGGGGGCAATCAGCCCCAGCATTTT. It encodes CASSQEPGGNQPQHF.

This clonotype came up many times. The V gene is TRBV27, the J gene TRBJ2-1; the D is unclear. Germline V gene lookup returns CDR1 MNHEY and CDR2 SMNVEV (reference sequence). Trimming took off 4 bases at V and 2 bases at J, with 9 bases between the two ends. The CDR3 spans 14 residues. The DNA for the CDR3 is TGTGCCAGCAGTTGGGTTAGTACCTACAATGAGCAGTTCTTC. This sequence encodes CASSWVSTYNEQFF.

This clonotype appeared a single time. V gene TRBV3-1 combines with J gene TRBJ1-1, with 12 bases aligning to TRBD1. The CDR3 contains 15 residues. V was clipped by 3 bases and J by 5 bases; unmatched bases: 4. Germline CDR1 LGHDT, CDR2 YNNKEL (reference sequence). The CDR3 nucleotides are TGTGCCAGCAGCCAGCCGGGACAGGGGGCGACTGAAGCTTTCTTT. Translated, it gives CASSQPGQGATEAFF.

Ten or more counts support this clonotype. J is TRBJ2-3 and V is TRBV7-9; D is unclear. Trimming pared 5 bases from V and 2 bases from J, leaving 2 bases between. Germline lookup yields CDR1 SEHNR and CDR2 FQNEAQ (reference sequence). The CDR3 has 11 residues. In nucleotides, the CDR3 is TGTGCCAGCAGCCACACAGATACGCAGTATTTT. Protein: CASSHTDTQYF. Full variable domain (missing parts from reference TRBV7-9 and TRBJ2-3): DTGVSQNPRHKITKRGQNVTFRCDPISEHNRLYWYRQTLGQGPEFLTYFQNEAQLEKSRLLSDRFSAERPKGSFSTLEIQRTEQGDSAMYLCASSHTDTQYFGPGTRLTVL.

The rearrangement joins TRBV7-2 to TRBJ2-3, with 7 bases lining up with TRBD2. This CDR3 contains 14 residues. Germline lookup yields CDR1 SGHTA and CDR2 FQGNSA. V shed 6 bases, J shed 6 bases, and the junction held 9 bases outside the gene matches. The CDR3 protein is CASSSTVRGDTQYF. In DNA form, the CDR3 reads TGTGCCAGCAGTTCGACCGTGCGGGGGGATACGCAGTATTTT.

This clonotype was observed a few times. The chain recombines TRBV7-6 with TRBJ2-2; the D gene is possibly TRBD2 (5 bases). The length of the CDR3 is 18 residues. CDR1 and CDR2 (germline): SGHVS, FNYEAQ. Trimming left V 1 base short and J 2 bases short, with 17 bases between. The CDR3, as DNA: TGTGCCAGCAGCTTAGGCGCCCCGGGAAGCTTAAACACCGGGGAGCTGTTTTTT. Encoded protein: CASSLGAPGSLNTGELFF.

This chain joins TRBV20-1 and TRBJ1-2, with D hard to call. Trimming stripped 2 bases from V and 2 bases from J, with 12 bases between. The germline V gene encodes CDR1 DFQATT and CDR2 SNEGSKA (reference sequence). This CDR3 region has 14 residues. The CDR3 here is CSARTRSANYGYTF. DNA for the CDR3: TGCAGTGCTAGAACACGGTCGGCAAACTATGGCTACACCTTC.

In this sample, this clonotype turned up a few times. This rearrangement joins TRBV12-5 to TRBJ2-1; 8 nucleotides agree with TRBD2. Germline V CDR1 and CDR2: LGHNT, FRNRAP. V lost 0 bases to trimming and J lost 2 bases; unmatched junction nucleotides: 9. The CDR3 consists of 18 residues. This CDR3 is CASGLVLLAGHTYNEQFF. Here the CDR3 DNA reads TGTGCTAGTGGTTTGGTACTGTTAGCGGGACACACCTACAATGAGCAGTTCTTC.

The CDR3 region has the DNA TGTGCCAGCAGCTTCGAGGGGCTAGACACAGATACGCAGTATTTT. It is translated as CASSFEGLDTDTQYF. The chain couples TRBV11-2 to TRBJ2-3; either TRBD1 or TRBD2 may supply D (5 bases each). The CDR3 is made up of 15 amino acids. Germline V gene lookup returns CDR1 SGHAT and CDR2 FQNNGV. Between the trimmed V and J ends, which lost 3 bases and 2 bases, there was a span of 12 bases.

The rearrangement links TRBV2 to TRBJ2-7; no clear D gene. Germline V gene lookup returns CDR1 SNHLY and CDR2 FYNNEI. V gave up 3 bases and J gave up 3 bases, with 9 bases separating them. This CDR3 region has 13 residues. The CDR3 nucleotides read TGTGCCAGCAGTGATGGGAACTTCTACGAGCAGTACGTC. It is translated as CASSDGNFYEQYV.

This clonotype was seen at least ten times. V usage is TRBV7-2 and J usage is TRBJ1-4; D might be TRBD1 (5 bases). Trimming removed 3 bases at V and 4 bases at J, with 12 bases between. Germline V gene lookup returns CDR1 SGHTA and CDR2 FQGNSA. The CDR3 consists of 15 residues. CDR3 nucleotide sequence: TGTGCCAGCAGCTTCGGGAGCCAGGGTAATGAAAAACTGTTTTTT. The encoded protein is CASSFGSQGNEKLFF.

This chain links TRBV12-3 or TRBV12-4 with TRBJ1-1; TRBD1 matches 10 bases. The length of the CDR3 is 16 residues. Unmatched junction bases numbered 8, after V lost 6 bases and J lost 1 base. In nucleotides, the CDR3 is TGTGCCAGCAGCCCAGCGAGGACAGGGGGGAACACTGAAGCTTTCTTT. This gives the protein CASSPARTGGNTEAFF.

This clonotype appeared a few times. The chain joins TRBV7-9 to TRBJ2-7, with 9 bases lining up with TRBD1. In germline, CDR1 is SEHNR, CDR2 FQNEAQ (reference sequence). The CDR3 is made up of 12 amino acids. The V gene end was trimmed by 11 bases and the J gene end by 4 bases; junction bases not matched to a gene: 6. CDR3 coding DNA: TGTGCCTCCCTGGACAGGGGTTACGAGCAGTACGTC. Protein sequence: CASLDRGYEQYV.

This clonotype has only a few counts. The chain employs TRBV29-1 and TRBJ1-1, with 9 bases aligning to TRBD1. The CDR3 has 13 amino acids. Germline CDR1 and CDR2: SQVTM and ANQGSEA. With 6 bases clipped from V and 11 bases from J, the junction kept 13 bases outside the gene matches. CDR3 in DNA: TGCAGCGTGAGCGCCGGGACAGGGTATAGCGCTTTCTTT. Translating gives CSVSAGTGYSAFF.

The chain has TRBV29-1 and TRBJ1-2; the D is unclear. Trimming cost V 3 bases and J 14 bases, with 13 bases left between them. The V gene's germline CDR1 is SQVTM and CDR2 ANQGSEA. This CDR3 comprises 10 residues. CDR3 sequence (DNA): TGCAGCGTTGACACCGGCCGCGTTACCTTC. It translates to CSVDTGRVTF.

This clonotype was counted between two and nine times. This rearrangement joins TRBV12-5 to TRBJ2-3; 10 bases fit TRBD2. The junction had 5 bases not matched to a gene; V was cut back by 1 base and J by 4 bases. The CDR3 loop spans 16 amino acids. CDR1 and CDR2 (germline): LGHNT, FRNRAP. Written as DNA, the CDR3 is TGTGCTAGTGGTTTGGGGCTAGCGGGAGAGGCAGATACGCAGTATTTT. It yields the protein CASGLGLAGEADTQYF.

The chain carries TRBV11-1 and TRBJ1-4, with D possibly TRBD1 on 6 matching bases. CDR1 is SGHAT and CDR2 is FQDESV in the germline V gene (reference sequence). V lost 5 bases, J lost 5 bases, and 9 bases lay in between. CDR3 length: 13 amino acids. CDR3 DNA: TGTGCCAGCAGCGGACAGCCGAATGAAAAACTGTTTTTT. This sequence encodes CASSGQPNEKLFF.

This clonotype was seen repeatedly, ten times or more. This chain joins TRBV9 and TRBJ2-2; 8 bases fit TRBD1. The V gene's germline CDR1 is SGDLS and CDR2 YYNGEE. The V segment lost 4 bases and the J segment 7 bases; nucleotides outside the gene matches: 12. This CDR3 comprises 16 residues. CDR3 sequence (DNA): TGTGCCAGCAGCAAAGGACAGGGAGCTAGTAACGGGGAGCTGTTTTTT. Its protein is CASSKGQGASNGELFF. The full variable domain, in which reference TRBV9 and TRBJ2-2 provide the parts outside the CDR3, is DSGVTQTPKHLITATGQRVTLRCSPRSGDLSVYWYQQSLDQGLQFLIQYYNGEERAKGNILERFSAQQFPDLHSELNLSSLELGDSALYFCASSKGQGASNGELFFGEGSRLTVL.

CDR3 sequence: CASSWAGREPYEQFF. CDR3 in DNA: TGTGCCAGCAGTTGGGCCGGGCGGGAGCCGTATGAGCAGTTCTTC. J is TRBJ2-1 and V is TRBV28; 7 bases map to TRBD2. This CDR3 contains 15 residues. J gave up 8 bases and V 4 bases, and 11 bases lay outside the gene matches. Germline lookup yields CDR1 MDHEN and CDR2 SYDVKM.

Many counts were recorded for this clonotype. The chain joins TRBV7-8 to TRBJ2-1; 9 bases line up with TRBD2. The CDR3 covers 13 residues. V lost 3 bases to trimming and J lost 7 bases; unmatched junction nucleotides: 1. Germline V gene sequence: CDR1 SGHVS, CDR2 FQNEAQ. CDR3 DNA: TGTGCCAGCAGCTTTGCGGGAGGGAATGAGCAGTTCTTC. This sequence encodes CASSFAGGNEQFF.

The J gene is TRBJ1-2, the V gene TRBV27; TRBD1 matches 9 bases. V lost 4 bases to trimming and J lost 4 bases; unmatched junction nucleotides: 10. The CDR3 contains 16 residues. CDR1 MNHEY and CDR2 SMNVEV come from the germline V gene (reference sequence). The CDR3 coding sequence is TGTGCCAGCAGTTCCACACGACAGGGGGAAGTCTATGGCTACACCTTC. This gives the protein CASSSTRQGEVYGYTF.

The V call is TRBV18, the J call TRBJ2-1; D unclear. V was cut by 2 bases and J by 0 bases, with 8 bases left in between. CDR3 length: 15 amino acids. Germline V lookup: CDR1 KGHSH, CDR2 LQKENI. In DNA, the CDR3 is TGTGCCAGCTCACCATGGCGGCCCTCCTACAATGAGCAGTTCTTC. Protein: CASSPWRPSYNEQFF.

The chain couples TRBV19 to TRBJ1-5; maybe TRBD1 (6 bases). This CDR3 is built from 15 residues. CDR1 and CDR2 (germline): LNHDA, SQIVND (reference sequence). Trimming cost V 7 bases and J 5 bases, with 18 bases left between them. CDR3 sequence (DNA): TGTGCCAGTAACCGGAGGGCAGGGGTCGATCAGCCCCAGCATTTT. Protein product: CASNRRAGVDQPQHF.

This clonotype was picked up a small number of times. The chain links TRBV4-1 to TRBJ2-7, with 13 nucleotides matching TRBD2. After removal of 4 bases from V and 2 bases from J, the junction contained 11 bases not matched to a gene. Germline CDR1 is MGHRA and CDR2 is YSYEKL. The CDR3 consists of 18 residues. The CDR3 protein is CASSPLSGLAGLPYEQYF. CDR3 nucleotides: TGCGCCAGCAGCCCGCTTTCGGGACTAGCGGGGCTTCCCTACGAGCAGTACTTC.